The rows below give T cell receptor beta chains drawn from one sample of a study of cytomegalovirus exposure and HLA in healthy donors. The data were produced by immunoSEQ multiplex PCR, yet TCRdb's version contains in-frame clones alone and is incomplete. The table shows fewer than 250,000 clones, with about 80% occurring only once. The sequencing input was PBMCs. The receptor set was obtained from a man aged 40-49 years in good health and CMV-seronegative. CDR3s include the opening cysteine and the closing phenylalanine or tryptophan. Part of the rows lack a size; the others show once, few, many or a class for expanded clones.

CASSTWTGAPEAFF	TRBJ1-1	few	TRBV19
CASSLSGEGTQYF	TRBJ2-5	once	TRBV27
CASSKLPGGETQYF	TRBJ2-5	.	TRBV27
CASSQDVSYPNYGYTF	TRBJ1-2	.	TRBV4-3
CASSQPGVDTQYF	TRBJ2-3	.	TRBV4-2
CATSPGTEAFF	TRBJ1-1	.	TRBV15
CASSLSGGAEEKLFF	TRBJ1-4	.	TRBV7-6
CAISEPGQTYEQYF	TRBJ2-7	.	TRBV10-3
CASSSSPTSGRGTQYF	TRBJ2-3	.	TRBV7-2
CASSPPIEDTQYF	TRBJ2-3	.	TRBV18
CASSEGQPRHF	TRBJ1-5	.	TRBV18
CASSQDQSGGAYEQYF	TRBJ2-7	.	TRBV4-3
CASSVEAGGHYGYTF	TRBJ1-2	once	TRBV9